The 2 T cell receptor beta chains in this list originate from one sample, sequenced in a study of neurological immune-mediated disorders. TCRdb redid the calling of the 5' RACE reads with MiXCR, one entry per CDR3 protein. The sample yields roughly 50,000 distinct CDR3 sequences, around 25% seen once. The sequencing sample was made of PBMCs. These receptors originate from a woman aged 65 to 85 in good health.

The sample holds many counts of this clonotype. The chain recombines TRBV5-6 with TRBJ2-1; the match to TRBD2 covers 7 bases. The CDR3 runs 16 residues. Germline V CDR1 and CDR2: SGHDT, YYEEEE. The V and J ends lost 0 bases and 8 bases, in that order; junction bases with no gene match: 11. In nucleotides, the CDR3 is TGTGCCAGCAGCTTGGAGTTTGCGGGAGCGGCCTATGAGCAGTTCTTC. It translates to CASSLEFAGAAYEQFF.

In this sample, this clonotype turned up many times. The rearrangement joins TRBV5-1 to TRBJ2-5; no definite D call. This CDR3 contains 12 residues. CDR1 and CDR2 from the germline V gene are SGHRS and YFSETQ. V was trimmed by 0 bases and J by 0 bases, leaving 0 bases between them. The CDR3 here is CASSLDQETQYF. DNA for the CDR3: TGCGCCAGCAGCTTGGACCAAGAGACCCAGTACTTC.